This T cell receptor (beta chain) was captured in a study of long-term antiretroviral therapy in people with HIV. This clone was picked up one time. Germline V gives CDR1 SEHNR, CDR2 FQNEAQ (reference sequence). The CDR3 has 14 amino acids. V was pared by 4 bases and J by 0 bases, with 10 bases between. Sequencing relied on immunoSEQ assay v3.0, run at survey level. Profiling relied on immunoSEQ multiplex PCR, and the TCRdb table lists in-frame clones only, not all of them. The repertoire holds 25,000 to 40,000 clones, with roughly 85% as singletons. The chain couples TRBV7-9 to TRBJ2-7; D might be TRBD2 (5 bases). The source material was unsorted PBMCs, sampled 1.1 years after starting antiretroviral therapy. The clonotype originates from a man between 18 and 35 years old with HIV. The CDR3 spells CASSWAGPSYEQYF. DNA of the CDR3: TGTGCCAGCAGCTGGGCGGGTCCCTCCTACGAGCAGTACTTC.